A single sample is the source of the 2 T cell receptor beta chains below, sequenced in a study of regulatory T cells in long-lasting Graves disease. Noted time point: newly diagnosed GD, antithyroid drugs for less than 3 months. Generation of the TCR library employed RNA extracted from PBMCs. Construction of the TCR beta libraries employed iRepertoire HTBI primers in conjunction with Arm-PCR of CDR3 regions. TCRdb fed the multiplex PCR reads into MiXCR, producing one record per CDR3 protein. The repertoire holds about 620,000 distinct CDR3 sequences, with approximately 15% as singletons. The same specimen was also included in a second study, on T cells in Graves' hyperthyroidism and ophthalmopathy.

The sequenced sample was peripheral blood mononuclear cells (PBMCs), obtained at new diagnosis, from a patient treated with antithyroid drugs. Receptors were obtained from a woman aged 25 to 39 with Graves disease.

This clonotype was picked up many times. The chain joins TRBV20-1 to TRBJ1-5; D uncertain. From germline, CDR1 is DFQATT and CDR2 SNEGSKA (reference sequence). This CDR3 region has 13 residues. Trimming shortened V by 3 bases and J by 0 bases, and 6 bases separated the two germline ends. CDR3 in DNA: TGCAGTGCTAGCAGAAATAGCAATCAGCCCCAGCATTTT. Translation: CSASRNSNQPQHF.

This clonotype was recorded many times. The J gene is TRBJ2-1, the V gene TRBV7-2, with D possibly TRBD1 on 5 matching bases. This CDR3 spans 15 amino acids. V was shortened by 0 bases and J by 3 bases, with 9 bases between the two germline ends. Germline V gene sequence: CDR1 SGHTA, CDR2 FQGNSA. CDR3 sequence (DNA): TGTGCCAGCAGCTTAGCGGGGCCAGACTACAATGAGCAGTTCTTC. Translated: CASSLAGPDYNEQFF.